This note documents a single T cell receptor (beta chain) sequence. The TCRbeta library was prepared with unique molecular identifiers. TCRdb used MiXCR to reprocess the PCR reads, holding one entry per CDR3 protein. The sample lists around 490,000 distinct CDR3 sequences, roughly an eighth occurring once. This sample was included in a study of T-cell reconstitution after alpha-beta-depleted transplantation in children. The trim removed 7 bases at V and 3 bases at J, leaving 7 bases unmatched. CDR1 is MDHEN, CDR2 SYDVKM, per germline. The CDR3 covers 15 residues. The sequence derives from a female patient aged 2 to 10 who had a stem cell transplant for aplastic anemia, so the T cells may come from the graft donor. Source: PBMCs, mostly from graft donor cells, taken 180 days after TCRalphabeta/CD19-depleted stem cell transplant. The chain uses TRBV28 and TRBJ1-1; TRBD1 matches 11 bases. In nucleotides, the CDR3 is TGTGCCAGCACCGGGACAGGGGGTTTGGACACTGAAGCTTTCTTT. It translates to CASTGTGGLDTEAFF.